This TCR beta chain was identified during a study of shared clonotypes between healthy human individuals. Study in general: The study used three CD4 naive, three CD4 memory, two CD8 naive and one CD8 memory plate per donor.

The authors loaded about 0.2 ug DNA, about 30,000 T cell genomes, into sorted-subset replicate PCRs. Repertoires were generated with immunoSEQ multiplex PCR, while TCRdb's copy carries only in-frame clones and drops some. The sample has 2,500,000 or so clones, 93% seen once. This CDR3 has 12 amino acids. Per germline, CDR1 MDHEN and CDR2 SYDVKM. Trimming stripped 3 bases from V and 4 bases from J, with 7 bases between. The V and J genes are TRBV28 and TRBJ2-7; D not resolved. The specimen sequenced was naive CD4+ T cells from PBMCs. Subset in this sample: CD45RA+ positively selected. The clonotype comes from a man aged 18 to 35 in good health. Some clones in this sample may be carry-over from other donors' samples. CDR3 sequence (DNA): TGTGCCAGCAGTTTCCGGATATACGAGCAGTACTTC. This sequence encodes CASSFRIYEQYF.